One sample yielded the 13 T cell receptor beta chains listed below, sequenced in a study of CD8+CD57+ T cells in acquired aplastic anemia. Sequenced patients had shown CD8+CD57+ cell expansion by flow cytometry. According to the study, genomic DNA was the template for TCR beta VDJ and CDR3 profiling. TCRdb redid the calling of the reads with MiXCR, one entry per CDR3 protein. The data show around 430,000 distinct CDR3 sequences, around 33% seen once. Sequencing input: sorted CD4+, CD8+, or CD8+CD57+ T cells (not recorded which) from PBMCs. Source of these receptors: a human donor with aplastic anemia.

This clonotype has only a few counts. The V call is TRBV12-3 or TRBV12-4, the J call TRBJ1-5; D is perhaps TRBD1 (6 bases). V dropped 3 bases and J dropped 4 bases, with 16 bases sitting between them. There are 16 residues in the CDR3. CDR3 DNA: TGTGCCAGCAGTTTGGATTTCGGAGGGGGTAATCAGCCCCAGCATTTT. This codes for CASSLDFGGGNQPQHF.

The table lists this clonotype with a few counts. The V gene is TRBV6-2 or TRBV6-3, the J gene TRBJ1-5, with D perhaps matching TRBD1 (6 bases). Germline V gives CDR1 MNHEY, CDR2 SVGEGT. The V end lost 5 bases, the J end lost 3 bases, and 17 bases lay between the germline ends. The CDR3 extends over 16 amino acids. In DNA form, the CDR3 reads TGTGCCAGCAGTGTGTGGACAGTAAGTTACAATCAGCCCCAGCATTTT. Its translation is CASSVWTVSYNQPQHF.

This clonotype was found a few times. A much larger clone sits a single nucleotide away, making a read error possible. This sequence joins TRBV19 and TRBJ1-5, with a tentative D call TRBD1 (6 bases). This CDR3 spans 15 amino acids. Germline V CDR1 and CDR2: LNHDA, SQIVND (reference sequence). CDR3 in amino acids: CASSPQGRDNRPQHF. The DNA of the CDR3 is TGTGCCAGTAGTCCACAGGGACGGGACAATCGGCCCCAGCATTTT.

This clonotype was seen ten or more times. The V gene is TRBV7-8, the J gene TRBJ2-3, with D unresolved. CDR3 length equals 12 residues. Trimming removed 3 bases from V and 3 bases from J, with 4 bases in between. CDR1 and CDR2 (germline): SGHVS, FQNEAQ. In nucleotides, the CDR3 is TGTGCCAGCAGCTTTGCGACAGATACGCAGTATTTT. Its protein is CASSFATDTQYF.

This clonotype was found many times. The chain joins TRBV25-1 to TRBJ1-2; 10 positions agree with TRBD1. Losses at the gene ends were 7 bases for V and 6 bases for J; bases not matched to a gene: 8. This CDR3 region has 14 residues. Germline CDR1 MGHDK, CDR2 SYGVNS. CDR3 sequence: CASIGDRGYDGYTF. The CDR3 DNA sequence: TGTGCCAGCATCGGGGACAGGGGATACGATGGCTACACCTTC.

This clonotype has a handful of counts. The gene calls are TRBV7-9 and TRBJ1-1; TRBD1 might be the D (5 bases). This CDR3 is 16 amino acids long. V lost 4 bases and J lost 9, with 24 bases in between. CDR1 is SEHNR and CDR2 is FQNEAQ in the germline V gene (reference sequence). This CDR3 is CASSSRRGRIAVKAFF. The CDR3 DNA reads as TGTGCCAGCAGCTCCCGGAGGGGCCGAATTGCAGTCAAAGCTTTCTTT.

The CDR3 coding sequence is TGTGCCAGCAGCTTTATCGGGGGAGAAGCTTTCTTT. It translates to CASSFIGGEAFF. The J gene is TRBJ1-1, the V gene TRBV5-4, with D possibly TRBD1 on 5 matching bases. The CDR3 spans 12 residues. Trimming pared 2 bases from V and 8 bases from J, leaving 10 bases between. Germline V gene data show CDR1 as SGHNT and CDR2 as YYREEE (reference sequence).

The chain employs TRBV19 and TRBJ1-5, with TRBD1 matching over 9 bases. The CDR3 sequence is 12 residues long. Germline loops: CDR1 LNHDA, CDR2 SQIVND (reference sequence). The trim removed 4 bases at V and 11 bases at J, leaving 3 bases unmatched. The CDR3 loop is CASSRGQGSQHF. In DNA, the CDR3 is TGTGCCAGTAGTAGGGGACAGGGCTCCCAGCATTTT.

This sequence joins TRBV2 and TRBJ1-6; D is possibly TRBD1 (5 bases). V was cut by 1 base and J by 0 bases, with 13 bases left in between. CDR1 is SNHLY, CDR2 FYNNEI, per germline. CDR3 length: 18 residues. DNA of the CDR3: TGTGCCAGCAGTGAAGAACCAGGGTATAGCTCCTATAATTCACCCCTCCACTTT. Encoded protein: CASSEEPGYSSYNSPLHF.

Note on this clonotype: Relative to the germline gene, one junction end is altered; a read error may explain this. The CDR3 nucleotides are TGTGCCAGCGGCCAAGAGGCCCTGTTAGGCGAGCAGTACTTC. This encodes CASGQEALLGEQYF. The V and J genes are TRBV14 and TRBJ2-7; no clear D. The germline CDR1 and CDR2 sequences are SGHDN and FVKESK. The CDR3 covers 14 residues.

This clonotype was detected ten times or more. The J gene is TRBJ1-1, the V gene TRBV10-1, with a weak D call TRBD1 (6 bases). There are 14 residues in the CDR3. V was pared by 6 bases and J by 3 bases, with 14 bases between. Germline V gives CDR1 WNHNN, CDR2 SYGVQD (reference sequence). CDR3 protein: CASRRGGADTEAFF. For the CDR3, the DNA is TGCGCCAGCAGAAGAGGGGGGGCCGACACTGAAGCTTTCTTT.

This clonotype was counted between two and nine times. This chain uses TRBV15 with TRBJ1-2; tentatively, D is TRBD1 (5 bases). V dropped 4 bases and J dropped 5 bases, with 17 bases sitting between them. Germline V gene lookup returns CDR1 LNHNV and CDR2 YYDKDF (reference sequence). The CDR3 covers 15 residues. CDR3 sequence (DNA): TGTGCCACCAGCAAAAGGACAAGTCCAACTTATGGCTACACCTTC. Encoded protein: CATSKRTSPTYGYTF. Complete variable domain (other parts from reference TRBV15 and TRBJ1-2): DAMVIQNPRYQVTQFGKPVTLSCSQTLNHNVMYWYQQKSSQAPKLLFHYYDKDFNNEADTPDNFQSRRPNTSFCFLDIRSPGLGDTAMYLCATSKRTSPTYGYTFGSGTRLTVV.

Worth noting for this clonotype: This may arise from a read error, as a much more abundant clone is one base away. V usage is TRBV10-3 and J usage is TRBJ1-6; 9 bases match TRBD1. J gave up 7 bases and V 5 bases, and 3 bases lay outside the gene matches. The CDR3 is 14 amino acids. Germline V gene lookup returns CDR1 ENHRY and CDR2 SYGVKD. DNA for the CDR3: TGTGCCATCAGTATCGGGACAGGGAATTCACCCCTCCACTTT. Translation: CAISIGTGNSPLHF.